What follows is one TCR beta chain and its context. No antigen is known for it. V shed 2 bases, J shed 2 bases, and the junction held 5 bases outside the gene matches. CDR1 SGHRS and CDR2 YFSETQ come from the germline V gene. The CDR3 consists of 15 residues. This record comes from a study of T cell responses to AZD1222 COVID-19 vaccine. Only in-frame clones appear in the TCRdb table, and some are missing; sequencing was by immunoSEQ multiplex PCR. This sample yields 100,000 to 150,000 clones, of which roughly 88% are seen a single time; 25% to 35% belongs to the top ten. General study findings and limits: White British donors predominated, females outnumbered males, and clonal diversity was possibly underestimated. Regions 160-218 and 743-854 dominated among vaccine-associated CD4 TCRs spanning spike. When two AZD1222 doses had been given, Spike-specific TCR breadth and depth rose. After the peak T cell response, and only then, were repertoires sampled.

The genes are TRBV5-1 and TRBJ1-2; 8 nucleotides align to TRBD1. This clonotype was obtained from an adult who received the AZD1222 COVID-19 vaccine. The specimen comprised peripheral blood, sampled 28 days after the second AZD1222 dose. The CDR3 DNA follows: TGCGCCAGCAGCTTTAGTCGGACAGGGAACTATGGCTACACCTTC. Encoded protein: CASSFSRTGNYGYTF.